These T cell receptor beta chains were read from a single sample in a study of naive and memory T cell subsets. TCRdb called the UMI-ligation and nested PCR reads again in MiXCR, with one record for every CDR3 protein. This sample has around 40,000 distinct CDR3 sequences, with roughly 13% found just once. The sample comprised effector memory CD4+ T cells from blood. The source is a human donor in good health. Each CDR3 is given with its conserved first and last residue. A D gene is named only where the DNA matches it firmly. Only part of the rows carry a size: once, few, many, or a class if the clone is expanded.

>TRBD2|TRBJ2-7|few|TRBV5-4
TGTGCCAGCAGCTCCGGGACTAGCGGGGTGGGGGAGCAGTACTTC
CASSSGTSGVGEQYF
>.|TRBJ1-5|many|TRBV6-2/TRBV6-3
TGTGCCAGCAGTTACTTAGCGGGGCAGAGACAGCCCCAGCATTTT
CASSYLAGQRQPQHF
>.|TRBJ1-1|medium-sized|TRBV5-5
TGTGCCAGCAGCCTCAATGGGTTTCGCACTGAAGCTTTCTTT
CASSLNGFRTEAFF
>.|TRBJ1-5|.|TRBV6-1
TGTGCCAGCACCCGACGGTGGGAAGCTCAGCCCCAGCATTTT
CASTRRWEAQPQHF
>TRBD2|TRBJ2-1|few|TRBV20-1
TGCAGTGCTAGATATATCTCCGGGCTAGCGGGAGTTGCCGGCTCCTACAATGAGCAGTTCTTC
CSARYISGLAGVAGSYNEQFF
>TRBD1|TRBJ2-7|.|TRBV15
TGTGCCACCAGCAAATTACAGGGGGCGTTGGACGAGCAGTACTTC
CATSKLQGALDEQYF
>.|TRBJ2-1|few|TRBV7-6
TGTGCCAGCAGCTTAGGGGTCAATGACTACAATGAGCAGTTCTTC
CASSLGVNDYNEQFF
>.|TRBJ2-2|many|TRBV19
TGTGCCAGTCAACCCAGAATCACCGGGGAGCTGTTTTTT
CASQPRITGELFF
>TRBD2|TRBJ2-3|few|TRBV2
TGTGCCAGCAGGACTAGCGGGAGGGCCATAGATACGCAGTATTTT
CASRTSGRAIDTQYF
>.|TRBJ1-1|few|TRBV20-1
TGCAGTGCTAGAGTGCCCGACACTGAAGCTTTCTTT
CSARVPDTEAFF
>.|TRBJ2-7|many|TRBV11-3
TGTGCCAGCAGCTTAGTGTCGGGAGTGGTTGGCGAGCAGTACTTC
CASSLVSGVVGEQYF
>.|TRBJ2-7|many|TRBV5-1
TGCGCCAGCAGCTGGACTGAACCTTCCTACGAGCAGTACTTC
CASSWTEPSYEQYF
>.|TRBJ1-5|many|TRBV20-1
TGCAGTGCTAAACCCCAGGGTTTCGGTAATCAGCCCCAGCATTTT
CSAKPQGFGNQPQHF
>.|TRBJ2-1|.|TRBV27
TGTGCCAGCAGTTTTCCCGGGACTCGAGTTACCTACAATGAGCAGTTCTTC
CASSFPGTRVTYNEQFF